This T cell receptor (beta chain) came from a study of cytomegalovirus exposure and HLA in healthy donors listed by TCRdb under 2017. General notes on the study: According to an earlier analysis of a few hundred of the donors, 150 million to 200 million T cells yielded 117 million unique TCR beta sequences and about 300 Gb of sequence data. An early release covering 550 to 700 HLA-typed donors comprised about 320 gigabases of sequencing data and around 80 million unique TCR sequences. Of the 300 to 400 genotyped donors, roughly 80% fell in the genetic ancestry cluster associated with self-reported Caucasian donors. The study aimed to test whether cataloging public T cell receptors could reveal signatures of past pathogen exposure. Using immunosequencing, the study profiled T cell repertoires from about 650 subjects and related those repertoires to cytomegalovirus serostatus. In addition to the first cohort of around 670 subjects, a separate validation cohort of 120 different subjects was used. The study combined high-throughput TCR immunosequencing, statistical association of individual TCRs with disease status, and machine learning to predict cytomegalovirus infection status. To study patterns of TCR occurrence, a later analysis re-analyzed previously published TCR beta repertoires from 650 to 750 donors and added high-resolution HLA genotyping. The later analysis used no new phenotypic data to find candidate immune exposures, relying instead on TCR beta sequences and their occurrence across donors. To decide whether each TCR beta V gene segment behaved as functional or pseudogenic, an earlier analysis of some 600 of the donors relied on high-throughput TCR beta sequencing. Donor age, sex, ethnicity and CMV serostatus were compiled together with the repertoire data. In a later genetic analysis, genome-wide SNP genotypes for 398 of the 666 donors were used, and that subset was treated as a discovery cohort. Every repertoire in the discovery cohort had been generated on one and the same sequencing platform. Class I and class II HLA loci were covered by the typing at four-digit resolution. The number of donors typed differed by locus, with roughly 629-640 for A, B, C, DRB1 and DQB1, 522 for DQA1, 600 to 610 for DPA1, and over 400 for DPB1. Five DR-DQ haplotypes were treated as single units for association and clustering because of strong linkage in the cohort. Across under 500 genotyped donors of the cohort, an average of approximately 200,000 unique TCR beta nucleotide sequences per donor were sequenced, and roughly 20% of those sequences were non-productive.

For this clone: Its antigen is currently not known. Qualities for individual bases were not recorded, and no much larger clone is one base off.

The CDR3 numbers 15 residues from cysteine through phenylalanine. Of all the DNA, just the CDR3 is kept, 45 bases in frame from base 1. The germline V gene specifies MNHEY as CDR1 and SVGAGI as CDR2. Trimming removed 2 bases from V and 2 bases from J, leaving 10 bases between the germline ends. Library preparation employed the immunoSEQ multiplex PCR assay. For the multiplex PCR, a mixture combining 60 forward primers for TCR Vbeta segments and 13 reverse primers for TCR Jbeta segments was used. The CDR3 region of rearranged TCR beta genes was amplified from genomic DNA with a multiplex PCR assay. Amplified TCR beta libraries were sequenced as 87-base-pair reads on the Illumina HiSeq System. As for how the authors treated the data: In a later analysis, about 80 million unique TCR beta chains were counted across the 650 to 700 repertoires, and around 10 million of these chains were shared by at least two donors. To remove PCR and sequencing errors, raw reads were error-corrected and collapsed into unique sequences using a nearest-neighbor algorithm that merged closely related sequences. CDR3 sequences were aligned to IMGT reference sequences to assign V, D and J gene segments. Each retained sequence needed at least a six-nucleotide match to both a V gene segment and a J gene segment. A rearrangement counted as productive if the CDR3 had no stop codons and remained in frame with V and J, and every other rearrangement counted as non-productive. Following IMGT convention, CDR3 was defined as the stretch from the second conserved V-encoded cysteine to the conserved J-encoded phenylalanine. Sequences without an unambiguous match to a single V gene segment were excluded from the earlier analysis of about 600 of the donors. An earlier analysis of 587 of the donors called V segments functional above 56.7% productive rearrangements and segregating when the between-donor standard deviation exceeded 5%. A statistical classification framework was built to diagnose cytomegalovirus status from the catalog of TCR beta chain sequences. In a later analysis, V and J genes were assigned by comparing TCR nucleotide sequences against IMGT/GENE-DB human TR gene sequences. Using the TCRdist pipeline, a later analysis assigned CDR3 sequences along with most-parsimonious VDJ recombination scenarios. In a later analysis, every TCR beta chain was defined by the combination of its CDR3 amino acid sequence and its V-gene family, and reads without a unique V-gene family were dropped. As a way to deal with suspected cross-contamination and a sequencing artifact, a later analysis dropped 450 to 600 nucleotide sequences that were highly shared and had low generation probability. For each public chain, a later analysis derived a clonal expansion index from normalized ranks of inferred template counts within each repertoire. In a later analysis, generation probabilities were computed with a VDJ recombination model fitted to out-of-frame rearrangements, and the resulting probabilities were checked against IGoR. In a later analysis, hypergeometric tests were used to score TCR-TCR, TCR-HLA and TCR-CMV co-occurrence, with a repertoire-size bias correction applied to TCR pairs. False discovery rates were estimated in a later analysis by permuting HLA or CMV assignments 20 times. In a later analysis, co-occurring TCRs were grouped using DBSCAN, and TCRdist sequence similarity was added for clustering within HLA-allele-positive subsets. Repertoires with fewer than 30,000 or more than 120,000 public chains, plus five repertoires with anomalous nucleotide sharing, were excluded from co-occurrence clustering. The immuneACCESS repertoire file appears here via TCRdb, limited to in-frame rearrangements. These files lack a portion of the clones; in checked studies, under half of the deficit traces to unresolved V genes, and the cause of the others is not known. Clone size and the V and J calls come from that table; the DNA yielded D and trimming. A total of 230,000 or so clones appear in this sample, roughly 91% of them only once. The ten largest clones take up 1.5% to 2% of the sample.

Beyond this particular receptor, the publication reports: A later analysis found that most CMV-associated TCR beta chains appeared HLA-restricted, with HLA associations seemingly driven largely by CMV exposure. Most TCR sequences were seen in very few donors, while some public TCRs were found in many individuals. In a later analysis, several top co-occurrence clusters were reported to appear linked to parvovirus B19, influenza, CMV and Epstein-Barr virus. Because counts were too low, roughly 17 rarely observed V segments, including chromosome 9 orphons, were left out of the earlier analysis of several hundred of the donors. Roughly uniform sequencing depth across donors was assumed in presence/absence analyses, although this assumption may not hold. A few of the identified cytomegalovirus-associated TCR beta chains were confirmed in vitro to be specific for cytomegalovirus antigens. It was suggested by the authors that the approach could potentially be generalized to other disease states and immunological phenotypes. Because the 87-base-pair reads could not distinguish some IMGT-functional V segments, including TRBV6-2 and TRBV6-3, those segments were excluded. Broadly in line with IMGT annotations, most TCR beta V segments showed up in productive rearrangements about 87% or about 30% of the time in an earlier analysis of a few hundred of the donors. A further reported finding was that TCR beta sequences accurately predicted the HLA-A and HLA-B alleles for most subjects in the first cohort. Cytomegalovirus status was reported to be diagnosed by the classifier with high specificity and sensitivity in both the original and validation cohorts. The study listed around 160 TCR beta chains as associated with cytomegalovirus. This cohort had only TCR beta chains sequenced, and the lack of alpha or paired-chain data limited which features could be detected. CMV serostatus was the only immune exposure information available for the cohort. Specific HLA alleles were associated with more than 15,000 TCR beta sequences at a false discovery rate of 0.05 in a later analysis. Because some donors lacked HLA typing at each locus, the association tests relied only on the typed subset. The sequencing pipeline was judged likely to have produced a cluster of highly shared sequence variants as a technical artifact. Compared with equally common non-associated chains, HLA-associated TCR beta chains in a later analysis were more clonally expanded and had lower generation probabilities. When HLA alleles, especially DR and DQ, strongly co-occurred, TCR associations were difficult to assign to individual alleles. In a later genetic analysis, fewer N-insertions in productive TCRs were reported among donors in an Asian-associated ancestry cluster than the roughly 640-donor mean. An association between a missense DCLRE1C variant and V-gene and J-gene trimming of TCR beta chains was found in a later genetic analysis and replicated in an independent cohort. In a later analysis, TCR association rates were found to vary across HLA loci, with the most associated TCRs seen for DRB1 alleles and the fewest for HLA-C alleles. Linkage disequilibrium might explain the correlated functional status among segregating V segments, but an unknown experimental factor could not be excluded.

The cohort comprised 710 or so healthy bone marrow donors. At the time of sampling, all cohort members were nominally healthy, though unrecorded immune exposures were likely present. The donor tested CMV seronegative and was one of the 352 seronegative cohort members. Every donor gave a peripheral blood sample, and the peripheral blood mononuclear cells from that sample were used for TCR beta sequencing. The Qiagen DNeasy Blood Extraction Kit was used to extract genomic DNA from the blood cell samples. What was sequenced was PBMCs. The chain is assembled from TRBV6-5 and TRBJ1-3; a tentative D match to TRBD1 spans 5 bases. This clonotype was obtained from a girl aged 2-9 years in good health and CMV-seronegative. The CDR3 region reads CASSYTTVAGNTIYF. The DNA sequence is TGTGCCAGCAGTTACACGACAGTGGCTGGAAACACCATATATTTT.